This TCR beta chain is drawn from a study of shared clonotypes between healthy human individuals. A word on this clone: Additional DNA sequences in this sample encode the identical CDR3.

This CDR3 is 14 amino acids long. V was clipped by 0 bases and J by 5 bases, with 6 bases between them. The germline gives CDR1 SGDLS, CDR2 YYNGEE. Deep-level assay runs were performed. The table came from immunoSEQ multiplex PCR; TCRdb's copy has only in-frame clones and leaves some out. The table includes roughly 2.5 million clones, approximately 90% detected once. Material for sequencing was naive CD4+ T cells sorted from blood. Regarding subset: CD45RA+ positively selected. This clonotype was obtained from a man aged 18 to 30 in good health. This chain links TRBV9 with TRBJ1-6; possible D gene TRBD1, 5 bases. The CDR3 loop is CASSVVGDNSPLHF. In nucleotides, the CDR3 is TGTGCCAGCAGCGTAGTAGGGGATAATTCACCCCTCCACTTT.